The 27 T cell receptor beta chains listed next were all sequenced from one sample in a study of spatial heterogeneity in lung cancer. TCRdb itself ran the 5' RACE reads through MiXCR, one entry per CDR3 protein. Altogether about 10,000 distinct CDR3 sequences are present, 20% to 25% being singletons, with the ten largest covering around two fifths. As for time point: blood at routine non-recurrence follow-up after resection. The source was PBMCs, collected at follow-up. These receptors all stem from a male donor with early-stage non-small cell lung cancer.

Within the sample, this clonotype is medium-sized. The chain couples TRBV14 to TRBJ2-1; 8 bases are shared with TRBD1. With 4 bases clipped from V and 4 bases from J, the junction kept 9 bases outside the gene matches. The germline gives CDR1 SGHDN, CDR2 FVKESK. The length of the CDR3 is 16 residues. DNA of the CDR3: TGTGCCAGCAGCCGTCGGGGACAGGTGGGATACAATGAGCAGTTCTTC. This encodes CASSRRGQVGYNEQFF.

By frequency in the sample, this clonotype is medium-sized. The gene calls are TRBV4-2 and TRBJ2-7; D not resolved. The germline CDR1 and CDR2 sequences are LGHNA and YNFKEQ. The CDR3 has 13 residues. Trimming stripped 0 bases from V and 7 bases from J, with 10 bases between. In DNA, the CDR3 is TGTGCCAGCAGCCAAGACCGGAGCCTAGAGCAGTACTTC. Protein product: CASSQDRSLEQYF.

This clonotype came up many times. This chain joins TRBV7-2 and TRBJ2-7; 8 bases map to TRBD2. The CDR3 covers 15 residues. Germline trimming cut 5 bases from V and 3 bases from J; bases unmatched to any gene: 9. Germline V gives CDR1 SGHTA, CDR2 FQGNSA. The chain's CDR3 is CASSAGGAGVYEQYF. Written as DNA, the CDR3 is TGTGCCAGCAGCGCCGGGGGGGCTGGAGTCTACGAGCAGTACTTC.

This clonotype was observed at least ten times. V usage is TRBV24-1 and J usage is TRBJ2-6; D not resolved. In germline, CDR1 is KGHDR, CDR2 SFDVKD. The CDR3 has 13 amino acids. Trimming took 6 bases from V and 4 from J, leaving 6 bases between them. CDR3 coding DNA: TGTGCCACCAGTACGGAAGGGGCCAACGTCCTGACTTTC. It is translated as CATSTEGANVLTF.

V gene TRBV28 combines with J gene TRBJ1-2; D may be TRBD1 (5 bases). The CDR3 is 16 residues long. Germline V gives CDR1 MDHEN, CDR2 SYDVKM. V lost 11 bases and J lost 4, with 26 bases in between. The CDR3 coding sequence is TGTGCCGTAACCGGGACGACGCCCTCATTTGGCTATGGCTACACCTTC. This translates into CAVTGTTPSFGYGYTF.

This clonotype was counted once. V gene TRBV7-9 combines with J gene TRBJ1-1; D not certain. V was shortened by 4 bases and J by 1 base, with 10 bases between the two germline ends. The CDR3 covers 14 residues. CDR1 is SEHNR and CDR2 is FQNEAQ in the germline V gene (reference sequence). The CDR3 loop reads CASSSQTTNTEAFF. In nucleotides, the CDR3 is TGTGCCAGCAGCTCCCAGACCACGAACACTGAAGCTTTCTTT.

This clonotype occurred many times. The V call is TRBV20-1, the J call TRBJ2-2; TRBD2 is a possible D gene (5 bases). The V end was cut by 0 bases, the J end by 2 bases, with 10 bases between. From germline, CDR1 is DFQATT and CDR2 SNEGSKA (reference sequence). The CDR3 is 15 amino acids. The DNA of the CDR3 is TGCAGTGCTAGAGATCGACTACTAAACACCGGGGAGCTGTTTTTT. It translates to CSARDRLLNTGELFF.

The gene calls are TRBV7-2 and TRBJ2-5; the D is unclear. The CDR3 spans 14 residues. Germline-derived CDR1 and CDR2 are SGHTA and FQGNSA. Trimming removed 3 bases from V and 4 bases from J, with 12 bases in between. In DNA, the CDR3 is TGTGCCAGCAGCTTGCAACCCACGAGAGAGACCCAGTACTTC. Protein sequence: CASSLQPTRETQYF.

This clonotype was seen a few times. V and J are TRBV10-3 and TRBJ1-1, with unresolved D. This CDR3 has 13 amino acids. The V gene lost 10 bases and the J gene lost 6 bases, with 18 bases spanning the gap. The germline V gene has CDR1 ENHRY and CDR2 SYGVKD. The CDR3 sequence is CATGPLSGAEAFF. CDR3 in DNA: TGTGCCACCGGACCCCTATCGGGCGCTGAAGCTTTCTTT.

The rearrangement links TRBV23-1 to TRBJ2-7, with D unclear. TRBV23-1 is designated an ORF whose function remains uncertain. V was clipped by 0 bases and J by 4 bases, with 31 bases between them. There are 21 residues in the CDR3. Written as DNA, the CDR3 is TGCGCCAGCAGTCAATCGCAACCCGACGTCAGGAATAAGAGAAATAGATACGAGCAGTACTTC. Translation gives CASSQSQPDVRNKRNRYEQYF.

The chain recombines TRBV7-8 with TRBJ2-4; 11 bases fit TRBD2. Per germline, CDR1 SGHVS and CDR2 FQNEAQ. The junction had 14 bases not matched to a gene; V was cut back by 4 bases and J by 15 bases. This CDR3 comprises 15 residues. The CDR3 region has the DNA TGTGCCAGCAGCTCCTTTTTACTAGCGGGAGTACATTTGTACTTC. Its protein is CASSSFLLAGVHLYF.

The chain recombines TRBV9 with TRBJ2-5; 7 positions agree with TRBD1. The CDR3 length is 14 residues. J was trimmed by 1 base and V by 0 bases; bases with no gene match: 0. CDR1 is SGDLS, CDR2 YYNGEE, per germline. The CDR3 DNA is TGTGCCAGCAGCGTAGGACAGGGCCAAGAGACCCAGTACTTC. As protein: CASSVGQGQETQYF.

The CDR3, as DNA: TGTGCCATCAGGAGGTCTAGCGGGAGTTACGAGCAGTACTTC. Translating it yields CAIRRSSGSYEQYF. The chain combines TRBV10-3 with TRBJ2-7; 10 nucleotides align to TRBD2. J was trimmed by 4 bases and V by 6 bases; bases with no gene match: 6. Germline V gene data show CDR1 as ENHRY and CDR2 as SYGVKD. CDR3 length: 14 residues.

Relative to its sample, this clonotype is medium-sized (0.01 to 0.1%). The chain has TRBV6-5 and TRBJ2-7, with D perhaps matching TRBD1 (6 bases). Germline loops: CDR1 MNHEY, CDR2 SVGAGI. CDR3 length equals 13 residues. Trimming took 6 bases from V and 2 from J, leaving 11 bases between them. In nucleotides, the CDR3 is TGTGCCAGCAGACGGGACAACACCTACGAGCAGTACTTC. Protein sequence: CASRRDNTYEQYF.

The rearrangement links TRBV28 to TRBJ2-7; 7 nucleotides align to TRBD1. The CDR3 spans 14 residues. Germline V gene lookup returns CDR1 MDHEN and CDR2 SYDVKM. V dropped 10 bases and J dropped 3; count of bases not matched to a gene: 12. CDR3 sequence (DNA): TGTGCCATCGAAGACAGGGATCGAAGCTACGAGCAGTACTTC. It codes for CAIEDRDRSYEQYF.

The chain uses TRBV7-3 and TRBJ2-3; D is unresolved. The CDR3 has 13 residues. Germline CDR1 reads SGHTA; CDR2 reads FQGTGA. Trimming removed 5 bases at V and 3 bases at J, with 9 bases between. CDR3 DNA sequence: TGTGCCAGCAGCCCCCCCCATACAGATACGCAGTATTTT. Residues: CASSPPHTDTQYF. The complete variable domain, with remaining parts taken from reference TRBV7-3 and TRBJ2-3, reads GAGVSQTPSNKVTEKGKYVELRCDPISGHTALYWYRQSLGQGPEFLIYFQGTGAADDSGLPNDRFFAVRPEGSVSTLKIQRTERGDSAVYLCASSPPHTDTQYFGPGTRLTVL.

This clonotype has ten or more counts. The rearrangement uses TRBV9 and TRBJ1-4; D remains ambiguous. Germline V lookup: CDR1 SGDLS, CDR2 YYNGEE. Trimming pared 0 bases from V and 4 bases from J, leaving 7 bases between. The CDR3 is made up of 14 amino acids. The CDR3 sequence: CASSVAGSNEKLFF. CDR3 in DNA: TGTGCCAGCAGCGTAGCCGGAAGTAATGAAAAACTGTTTTTT.

CDR3 sequence reads: CASSFLYEQYF. The CDR3 DNA follows: TGTGCCAGCAGCTTCCTATACGAGCAGTACTTC. V is TRBV11-2 and J is TRBJ2-7; no definite D call. CDR1 SGHAT and CDR2 FQNNGV come from the germline V gene. This CDR3 is built from 11 residues. Trimming took 3 bases from V and 4 from J, leaving 4 bases between them. The full variable domain, rest sourced from reference TRBV11-2 and TRBJ2-7, is EAGVAQSPRYKIIEKRQSVAFWCNPISGHATLYWYQQILGQGPKLLIQFQNNGVVDDSQLPKDRFSAERLKGVDSTLKIQPAKLEDSAVYLCASSFLYEQYFGPGTRLTVT.

The rearrangement uses TRBV7-8 and TRBJ2-2; the match to TRBD2 covers 10 bases. With 1 base clipped from V and 3 bases from J, the junction kept 2 bases outside the gene matches. Germline assignment: CDR1 SGHVS and CDR2 FQNEAQ. The CDR3 has 16 amino acids. The CDR3 nucleotides are TGTGCCAGCAGCTTAGATCTAGCGGGAGACACCGGGGAGCTGTTTTTT. Protein sequence: CASSLDLAGDTGELFF.

This clonotype occurred many times. The chain uses TRBV11-2 and TRBJ2-1, with TRBD2 identical over 7 bases. Germline trimming cut 7 bases from V and 5 bases from J; bases unmatched to any gene: 5. Germline CDR1 SGHAT, CDR2 FQNNGV. The CDR3 has 13 residues. The CDR3, as DNA: TGTGCCAGCACCCTGACTAGCAACAATGAGCAGTTCTTC. Its protein is CASTLTSNNEQFF.

The chain carries TRBV28 and TRBJ2-1, with D uncertain. Germline assignment: CDR1 MDHEN and CDR2 SYDVKM. Deletions cut 6 bases from V and 6 bases from J, with 15 bases between. The CDR3 is 14 residues long. This CDR3 reads CASSYAQTGNEQFF. DNA of the CDR3: TGTGCCAGCAGCTACGCCCAAACCGGCAATGAGCAGTTCTTC.

This clonotype has ten or more counts. The V and J genes are TRBV9 and TRBJ1-4; D uncertain. The CDR3 contains 14 residues. CDR1 is SGDLS and CDR2 is YYNGEE in the germline V gene. Trimming took 4 bases from V and 4 from J, leaving 11 bases between them. The CDR3 sequence is CASSRLGSNEKLFF. The CDR3 bases are TGTGCCAGCAGCCGTCTGGGCAGTAATGAAAAACTGTTTTTT. The full variable domain, completed using reference TRBV9 and TRBJ1-4, is DSGVTQTPKHLITATGQRVTLRCSPRSGDLSVYWYQQSLDQGLQFLIQYYNGEERAKGNILERFSAQQFPDLHSELNLSSLELGDSALYFCASSRLGSNEKLFFGSGTQLSVL.

The rearrangement joins TRBV28 to TRBJ2-7; 10 positions agree with TRBD1. After removal of 8 bases from V and 2 bases from J, the junction contained 6 bases not matched to a gene. Germline V gene lookup returns CDR1 MDHEN and CDR2 SYDVKM. The CDR3 sequence is 14 residues long. The CDR3: CASSTGTGAYEQYF. CDR3 in DNA: TGTGCCAGCTCGACCGGGACAGGGGCCTACGAGCAGTACTTC.

This clonotype has a count of ten or more. V and J are TRBV9 and TRBJ2-1, with TRBD1 matching 8 bases. The CDR3 has 15 amino acids. Germline CDR1 reads SGDLS; CDR2 reads YYNGEE. V lost 0 bases, J lost 2 bases, and 1 base stayed unmatched. In DNA, the CDR3 is TGTGCCAGCAGCGTAGGACAGGGGCCCTACAATGAGCAGTTCTTC. Its protein product is CASSVGQGPYNEQFF. Based on the CDR3 plus reference TRBV9 and TRBJ2-1, the full variable domain is DSGVTQTPKHLITATGQRVTLRCSPRSGDLSVYWYQQSLDQGLQFLIQYYNGEERAKGNILERFSAQQFPDLHSELNLSSLELGDSALYFCASSVGQGPYNEQFFGPGTRLTVL.

This clonotype has only a few counts. This sequence joins TRBV21-1 and TRBJ1-2. TRBV21-1 is recorded as a pseudogene. There are 14 residues in the CDR3. Here the CDR3 reads CASRGLGSPYGYTF. The DNA for the CDR3 is TGTGCCAGCAGGGGACTCGGGTCCCCATATGGCTACACCTTC.

This clonotype has ten or more counts. The chain combines TRBV29-1 with TRBJ2-2; no reliable D call. CDR1 and CDR2 from the germline V gene are SQVTM and ANQGSEA. The V end was cut by 4 bases, the J end by 2 bases, with 5 bases between. The CDR3 contains 12 residues. The CDR3 nucleotides read TGCAGCGTTGGGCCCAACACCGGGGAGCTGTTTTTT. Translated: CSVGPNTGELFF.

This clonotype appeared many times. V usage is TRBV25-1 and J usage is TRBJ1-1; D remains ambiguous. The V end was cut by 2 bases, the J end by 0 bases, with 10 bases between. CDR1 and CDR2 from the germline V gene are MGHDK and SYGVNS. The CDR3 has 15 amino acids. DNA of the CDR3: TGTGCCAGCAGTGAACCAGGTTCTTTGAACACTGAAGCTTTCTTT. Translated, it gives CASSEPGSLNTEAFF.